These T cell receptor beta chains were read from a single sample in a study of blood T cell repertoires in COVID-19. Clones were sequenced by immunoSEQ multiplex PCR, and TCRdb holds only the in-frame ones, with some missing. The sample carries roughly 120,000 clones, 70% to 85% recorded once. Source material: peripheral blood. These receptor sequences come from a middle-aged man with acute or convalescent COVID-19. Both conserved end residues are part of each CDR3. The D gene is left open where the match is weak. Not every row has a clone size; where given, it reads once, few, many or a size class.

.	TRBV13	TRBD2	TRBJ2-7	TGTGCCAGCAGCTTAGGCGGGAGGTCCTACGAGCAGTACTTC	CASSLGGRSYEQYF
many	TRBV6-1	.	TRBJ2-5	TGTGCCAGCAGTGAAACCGGTGGGGCGGGATCGGAGACCCAGTACTTC	CASSETGGAGSETQYF
.	TRBV7-9	.	TRBJ1-4	TGTGCCAGCAGCTTAGGCCGGGAGGTCGAAAAACTGTTTTTT	CASSLGREVEKLFF
.	TRBV3-1/TRBV3-2	.	TRBJ2-5	TGTGCCAGCAGCCATGCGCGGGGGCCGATGCGGACCCAGTACTTC	CASSHARGPMRTQYF
.	TRBV19	TRBD2	TRBJ2-1	TGTGCCAGTAGCAGGATTAGCGGGAGGATGAGGGATGAGCAGTTCTTC	CASSRISGRMRDEQFF
few	TRBV7-9	TRBD1	TRBJ2-5	TGTGCCAGCAGCACGCAGGACAGGGGAGAGACCCAGTACTTC	CASSTQDRGETQYF
.	TRBV11-2	TRBD2	TRBJ2-1	TGTGCCAGCAGCTTAGGTTACCTAGCGGGGCAAGGGGGGGAGCAGTTCTTC	CASSLGYLAGQGGEQFF
.	TRBV4-1	TRBD1	TRBJ1-2	TGCGCCAGCACGTTCGGGACAGGGGGGGATGGCTACACCTTC	CASTFGTGGDGYTF
.	TRBV27	.	TRBJ2-3	TGTGCCAGCAGTTTGTACGCAGGAGGCCACAAAGATACGCAGTATTTT	CASSLYAGGHKDTQYF
.	TRBV6-1	.	TRBJ2-1	TGTGCCAGCAGACCTGACCAAGGGGCCTACAATGAGCAGTTCTTC	CASRPDQGAYNEQFF
.	TRBV29-1	.	TRBJ2-7	TGCAGCGTTGAAGATAGACAGGACTACGAGCAGTACTTC	CSVEDRQDYEQYF
.	TRBV7-9	.	TRBJ1-2	TGTGCCAGCACCGCCTCCCGGGGAAACTATGGCTACACCTTC	CASTASRGNYGYTF
few	TRBV7-9	.	TRBJ2-2	TGTGCCAGCAGCCGAGGGACCGGGACAGGGGAGCTGTTTTTT	CASSRGTGTGELFF
once	TRBV4-1	.	TRBJ1-1	TGCGCCACCAGAGGGGACACTGAAGCTTTCTTT	CATRGDTEAFF
once	TRBV2	.	TRBJ1-6	TGTGCCAGGGACTGGAAGGACCTCCACTTT	CARDWKDLHF
.	TRBV6-5	.	TRBJ2-2	TGTGCCAGCAGTTACTCTCGAGGCAGGAACACCGGGGAGCTGTTTTTT	CASSYSRGRNTGELFF
.	TRBV5-1	TRBD1	TRBJ2-7	TGCGCCAGCAGCCTAAGGGGGACAGGCTTTTTCTACGAGCAGTACTTC	CASSLRGTGFFYEQYF
.	TRBV7-9	TRBD2	TRBJ2-3	TGTGCCAGCAGCTTTACTAGCGGGGGGGCAAGCACAGATACGCAGTATTTT	CASSFTSGGASTDTQYF
.	TRBV19	TRBD2	TRBJ2-1	TGTGCCAGTAGCGAGGGACTAGCTCGCAATGAGCAGTTCTTC	CASSEGLARNEQFF
.	TRBV30	.	TRBJ1-4	TGTGCCTGGAGGGTAACAGGGATCCAGGAAAAACTGTTTTTT	CAWRVTGIQEKLFF
once	TRBV5-1	TRBD1	TRBJ1-2	TGCGCCAGCAGCTTGACCGGGACAGCGTTAGCCTATGGCTACACCTTC	CASSLTGTALAYGYTF
.	TRBV7-2	TRBD1	TRBJ1-1	TGTGCCAGCAGCCCGACAGGGGGCGGAAGGATGAACACTGAAGCTTTCTTT	CASSPTGGGRMNTEAFF
.	TRBV4-1	.	TRBJ1-1	TGCGCCAGCAGGGAAGCAGGCCGAAGAAACACTGAAGCTTTCTTT	CASREAGRRNTEAFF
.	TRBV27	TRBD2	TRBJ2-1	TGTGCCAGCAGTTTAATGACTAGCGGCTACAATGAGCAGTTCTTC	CASSLMTSGYNEQFF
many	TRBV5-6	.	TRBJ2-4	TGTGCCAGCAGCCTCGTTGCCAAAAACATTCAGTACTTC	CASSLVAKNIQYF
.	TRBV6-1	TRBD1	TRBJ1-2	TGTGCCAGCAGTGAATACCCCGACAGGGGGCTATCGGGCTACACCTTC	CASSEYPDRGLSGYTF
.	TRBV6-4	TRBD2	TRBJ2-1	TGTGCCAGCAGCGAGGCCTCGGGAGGAAATGAGCAGTTCTTC	CASSEASGGNEQFF
.	TRBV15	TRBD1	TRBJ2-6	TGTGCCACCAGCGCGCCGGGACAGGGTCTGTCTGGGGCCAACGTCCTGACTTTC	CATSAPGQGLSGANVLTF
.	TRBV6-1	TRBD2	TRBJ2-2	TGTGCCAGCAGTGTGACTAGCGGGAGTTACACCGGGGAGCTGTTTTTT	CASSVTSGSYTGELFF
.	TRBV5-1	.	TRBJ2-1	TGCGCCAGCAGCTCACAGGGGGGGGACAATGAGCAGTTCTTC	CASSSQGGDNEQFF
.	TRBV7-6	.	TRBJ1-5	TGTGCCAGCAGCTTAGGCGACTGGGGCGATCAGCCCCAGCATTTT	CASSLGDWGDQPQHF
.	TRBV5-1	TRBD1	TRBJ2-1	TGCGCCAGCAGCCTGGGACAGATCAATGAGCAGTTCTTC	CASSLGQINEQFF
few	TRBV12-5	.	TRBJ1-5	TGTGCTAGTGGTTTGTTCAGGGTTGTTCAGCCCCAGCATTTT	CASGLFRVVQPQHF
.	TRBV7-9	.	TRBJ2-5	TGTGCCAGCAGCTTAGGGGCAGGCCAAGAGACCCAGTACTTC	CASSLGAGQETQYF
few	TRBV5-8	.	TRBJ2-7	TGTGCCAGCAGCGTAGAGGGCCACGAGCAGTACTTC	CASSVEGHEQYF
.	TRBV19	TRBD2	TRBJ2-1	TGTGCCAGTAGTATGGGAGGGGCCCCAATAGAGCAGTTCTTC	CASSMGGAPIEQFF
.	TRBV24-1	.	TRBJ2-3	TGTGCCACCAGTGATGCAAAAGAGGGAGATACGCAGTATTTT	CATSDAKEGDTQYF
.	TRBV7-3	TRBD2	TRBJ2-3	TGTGCCAGCAGCTTAACTAGCGGGGTAGAGATAGATACGCAGTATTTT	CASSLTSGVEIDTQYF
few	TRBV9	TRBD1	TRBJ1-1	TGTGCCAGCAGCGTAGGACAGGGTTTGAACACTGAAGCTTTCTTT	CASSVGQGLNTEAFF
.	TRBV12-3/TRBV12-4	.	TRBJ1-1	TGTGCCAGCAGAACCGACAGGCCCGAAGCTTTCTTT	CASRTDRPEAFF
.	TRBV9	.	TRBJ1-4	TGTGCCAGCAGCCCCGAGCCGAGAGATGAAAAACTGTTTTTT	CASSPEPRDEKLFF
.	TRBV25-1	.	TRBJ2-1	TGTGCCAGCAGTTCTCTCCTTACTGTCGATGAGCAGTTCTTC	CASSSLLTVDEQFF
few	TRBV27	TRBD1	TRBJ2-7	TGTGCCAGCAGTTCGGGACAGGGATTCTACGAGCAGTACTTC	CASSSGQGFYEQYF
.	TRBV24-1	.	TRBJ2-3	TGTGCCACCAGTGATACCAGGACGCAGTATTTT	CATSDTRTQYF
.	TRBV2	.	TRBJ1-5	TGTGCCAGCAGTGAAATAGCAAGGGGAACCCAGCATTTT	CASSEIARGTQHF
.	TRBV11-2	TRBD2	TRBJ2-5	TGTGCCAGCAGCCATCTAGCGGGGGCCAGGGAGACCCAGTACTTC	CASSHLAGARETQYF
.	TRBV14	TRBD1	TRBJ1-3	TGTGCCAGCAGCCGCGACAGGGAGGGAAACACCATATATTTT	CASSRDREGNTIYF
.	TRBV28	.	TRBJ1-2	TGTGCCAGCAGTTTTTTCCTGGGGGGTCCTAACTATGGCTACACCTTC	CASSFFLGGPNYGYTF
.	TRBV19	.	TRBJ1-5	TGTGCCAGTAAGGTGACAGAGACCCACAATCAGCCCCAGCATTTT	CASKVTETHNQPQHF
.	TRBV15	TRBD2	TRBJ2-3	TGTGCCACCAGCATACCACTAGCGGGGGGAGATACGCAGTATTTT	CATSIPLAGGDTQYF
.	TRBV9	.	TRBJ2-1	TGTGCCAGCAGCTCCAAGGAGAGGGGGATCTACAATGAGCAGTTCTTC	CASSSKERGIYNEQFF
once	TRBV5-1	TRBD1	TRBJ1-6	TGCGCCAGCCAAGAAGGACAGGGTTTATCACCCCTCCACTTT	CASQEGQGLSPLHF
.	TRBV27	TRBD2	TRBJ2-7	TGTGCCAGCAGTCCCGCCGGGGGGACCTACGAGCAGTACTTC	CASSPAGGTYEQYF
.	TRBV19	TRBD1	TRBJ2-3	TGTGCCAGTAGTTTAGGACAGGGGTCAGATACGCAGTATTTT	CASSLGQGSDTQYF
.	TRBV5-1	TRBD1	TRBJ2-7	TGCGCCAGCAGCTTGGGACAGGGGCCGGTCGAGCAGTACTTC	CASSLGQGPVEQYF